The sequence of this TCR beta chain was determined in a study of T cell repertoires in cytomegalovirus infection. Study context: Evidence of both CMV infection and a matching HLA type came from public TCR beta signatures.

General observations from the study: There were HLA-C-restricted CMV-specific TCR beta clonotypes dominating the ex vivo response. Public TCR beta family frequency separated CMV-and-HLA carriers, including in an independent cohort.

The CDR3 consists of 17 residues. The V and J ends lost 4 bases and 5 bases, in that order; junction bases with no gene match: 12. The germline V gene encodes CDR1 SGHKS and CDR2 YYEKEE (reference sequence). In regard to this clonotype: The antigen remains unidentified.

Each CDR3 protein is one row after TCRdb ran MiXCR on the reads. Altogether 350,000 to 550,000 distinct CDR3 sequences are present, approximately 32% being singletons, with the ten largest covering roughly 15%. The sequence derives from a human donor in good health (CMV status not recorded). Some clones in this sample may be carry-over from other donors' samples. Sequenced sample: PBMCs. The chain recombines TRBV5-5 with TRBJ2-2, with 9 nucleotides matching TRBD1. The CDR3 coding sequence is TGTGCCAGCAGCCCGCTTTTGAGGACAGGGGTAACCGGGGAGCTGTTTTTT. Encoded protein: CASSPLLRTGVTGELFF.